This T cell receptor (beta chain) appears in the sequencing data of a study of regulatory T cells in long-lasting Graves disease. CDR1 is SGHAT and CDR2 is FQNNGV in the germline V gene. This CDR3 is 16 amino acids long. In the case of this clonotype: Because it lacks the conserved phenylalanine or tryptophan at the end, this CDR3 is likely a read error.

To make TCR beta libraries, researchers used iRepertoire HTBI primers and Arm-PCR of CDR3 regions. TCRdb analysed the multiplex PCR reads with MiXCR anew, one entry per CDR3 protein. The sample holds some 250,000 distinct CDR3 sequences, around 19% seen once. Time point given: newly diagnosed GD, antithyroid drugs for less than 3 months. PBMC-derived RNA was used for the TCR library. Peripheral blood, Nine milliliters per patient, was collected in EDTA tubes. Another study also made use of these data, one on T cells in Graves' hyperthyroidism and ophthalmopathy. As that report states: Uncontrolled infection, other autoimmune disease, pregnancy or lactation led to exclusion. TCR CDR3 regions were first amplified by RT-PCR with HTBI primers. Most thyroid clonotypes that were expanded above 0.001 also turned up in blood.

The sample was peripheral blood mononuclear cells (PBMCs), taken at new diagnosis, from a patient treated with antithyroid drugs. The source of this sequence is a woman aged 25-40 years with Graves disease. The V gene is TRBV11-2, the J gene TRBJ1-4; 9 bases line up with TRBD1. CDR3 coding DNA: TGCGCCAGCAGCAAAGGTGGCGGACAGGGGACCGAAAAACTGTTTCTT. This sequence encodes CASSKGGGQGTEKLFL.